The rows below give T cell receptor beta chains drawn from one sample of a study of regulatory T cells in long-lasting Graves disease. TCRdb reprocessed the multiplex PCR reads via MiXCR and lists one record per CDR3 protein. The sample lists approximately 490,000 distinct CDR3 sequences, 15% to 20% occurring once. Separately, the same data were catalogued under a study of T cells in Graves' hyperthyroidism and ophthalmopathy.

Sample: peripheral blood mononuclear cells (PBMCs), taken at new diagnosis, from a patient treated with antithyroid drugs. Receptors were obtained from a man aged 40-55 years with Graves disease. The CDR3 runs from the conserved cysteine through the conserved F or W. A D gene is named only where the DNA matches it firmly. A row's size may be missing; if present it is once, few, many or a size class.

CDR3 protein: CATSRAPPRRIPYNEQFF
CDR3 DNA: TGTGCCACCAGCAGAGCCCCACCCAGACGGATTCCCTACAATGAGCAGTTCTTC
clone size: .
V gene: TRBV15
J gene: TRBJ2-1
D gene: .

CDR3 protein: CASSQSGVAGEGEQFF
CDR3 DNA: TGTGCCAGCAGCCAATCCGGGGTAGCGGGAGAAGGTGAGCAGTTCTTC
clone size: many
V gene: TRBV3-1
J gene: TRBJ2-1
D gene: TRBD2

CDR3 protein: CASSPDQSQGPFGQFF
CDR3 DNA: TGTGCCAGCTCACCGGACCAGTCGCAGGGTCCCTTCGGGCAGTTCTTC
clone size: many
V gene: TRBV18
J gene: TRBJ2-1
D gene: .

CDR3 protein: CASSKGLAGVDEQFF
CDR3 DNA: TGTGCCAGCAGTAAGGGACTAGCGGGAGTAGATGAGCAGTTCTTC
clone size: .
V gene: TRBV6-1
J gene: TRBJ2-1
D gene: TRBD2

CDR3 protein: CATSATWASGNPRNEQFF
CDR3 DNA: TGTGCCACCAGTGCCACTTGGGCTAGCGGGAACCCTAGGAATGAGCAGTTCTTC
clone size: many
V gene: TRBV24-1
J gene: TRBJ2-1
D gene: TRBD2

CDR3 protein: CASSMGPRLAEQFF
CDR3 DNA: TGTGCCAGTAGTATGGGTCCCAGACTAGCCGAGCAGTTCTTC
clone size: once
V gene: TRBV19
J gene: TRBJ2-1
D gene: TRBD2

CDR3 protein: CSARVGTSGIGTQYF
CDR3 DNA: TGCAGTGCTAGAGTAGGGACTAGCGGTATCGGGACCCAGTACTTC
clone size: many
V gene: TRBV20-1
J gene: TRBJ2-5
D gene: TRBD2

CDR3 protein: CASRRTGYGYTF
CDR3 DNA: TGTGCCAGCAGGCGGACAGGGTATGGCTACACCTTC
clone size: many
V gene: TRBV2
J gene: TRBJ1-2
D gene: TRBD1

CDR3 protein: CASSPYDILETQYF
CDR3 DNA: TGTGCCAGCAGTCCCTACGACATATTAGAGACCCAGTACTTC
clone size: many
V gene: TRBV28
J gene: TRBJ2-5
D gene: .

CDR3 protein: CASGLYPVAFF
CDR3 DNA: TGTGCTAGTGGTTTGTATCCCGTCGCTTTCTTT
clone size: many
V gene: TRBV12-5
J gene: TRBJ1-1
D gene: .

CDR3 protein: CAILAGGLGDTQYF
CDR3 DNA: TGTGCCATCCTAGCGGGAGGGCTTGGAGATACGCAGTATTTT
clone size: many
V gene: TRBV10-3
J gene: TRBJ2-3
D gene: TRBD2

CDR3 protein: CASSQADLAKNIQYF
CDR3 DNA: TGTGCCAGCAGCCAAGCGGATCTAGCCAAAAACATTCAGTACTTC
clone size: .
V gene: TRBV3-1
J gene: TRBJ2-4
D gene: .

CDR3 protein: CATSEGPGLAGTETQYF
CDR3 DNA: TGTGCCACCAGTGAGGGCCCGGGACTAGCGGGAACAGAGACCCAGTACTTC
clone size: .
V gene: TRBV24-1
J gene: TRBJ2-5
D gene: TRBD2

CDR3 protein: CASSLSGSNEKLFF
CDR3 DNA: TGTGCCAGCAGTTTATCTGGGTCTAATGAAAAACTGTTTTTT
clone size: .
V gene: TRBV12-3/TRBV12-4
J gene: TRBJ1-4
D gene: .

CDR3 protein: CASSKRFANSQETQYF
CDR3 DNA: TGTGCCAGCAGTAAGCGATTTGCAAACTCACAAGAGACCCAGTACTTC
clone size: many
V gene: TRBV6-1
J gene: TRBJ2-5
D gene: .

CDR3 protein: CASSIRVTYEQYF
CDR3 DNA: TGTGCCAGCAGCATCAGGGTCACCTACGAGCAGTACTTC
clone size: many
V gene: TRBV11-1
J gene: TRBJ2-7
D gene: .

CDR3 protein: CSVVGYADEQYF
CDR3 DNA: TGCAGCGTTGTGGGGTACGCCGACGAGCAGTACTTC
clone size: .
V gene: TRBV29-1
J gene: TRBJ2-7
D gene: .

CDR3 protein: CSVAGQFANTGELFF
CDR3 DNA: TGCAGCGTAGCGGGACAGTTCGCGAACACCGGGGAGCTGTTTTTT
clone size: many
V gene: TRBV29-1
J gene: TRBJ2-2
D gene: .

CDR3 protein: CASSATGGSTDTQYF
CDR3 DNA: TGTGCCAGCAGCGCCACAGGGGGTAGCACAGATACGCAGTATTTT
clone size: .
V gene: TRBV6-2/TRBV6-3
J gene: TRBJ2-3
D gene: TRBD1

CDR3 protein: CASRKDREYGYTF
CDR3 DNA: TGTGCCAGCAGGAAGGACAGGGAATATGGCTACACCTTC
clone size: .
V gene: TRBV6-1
J gene: TRBJ1-2
D gene: TRBD1

CDR3 protein: CASRVAGTANTGELFF
CDR3 DNA: TGTGCCAGCAGAGTTGCCGGGACAGCGAACACCGGGGAGCTGTTTTTT
clone size: .
V gene: TRBV5-6
J gene: TRBJ2-2
D gene: TRBD1

CDR3 protein: CITWRQGGRELFF
CDR3 DNA: TGCATAACATGGAGGCAGGGTGGTAGGGAGCTGTTTTTT
clone size: .
V gene: TRBV29-1
J gene: TRBJ2-2
D gene: .

CDR3 protein: CASSLGVAGGLSTDTQYF
CDR3 DNA: TGTGCCAGCAGCTTAGGGGTCGCGGGAGGCCTTAGCACAGATACGCAGTATTTT
clone size: few
V gene: TRBV7-6
J gene: TRBJ2-3
D gene: TRBD2

CDR3 protein: CSARDEGGAYGYTF
CDR3 DNA: TGCAGTGCTAGAGATGAAGGGGGGGCCTATGGCTACACCTTC
clone size: many
V gene: TRBV20-1
J gene: TRBJ1-2
D gene: .

CDR3 protein: CAGSVTGGPISEQYF
CDR3 DNA: TGTGCCGGCAGTGTGACAGGGGGCCCGATTAGCGAGCAGTACTTC
clone size: .
V gene: TRBV9
J gene: TRBJ2-7
D gene: TRBD1

CDR3 protein: CASSSDRPSSYNSPLHF
CDR3 DNA: TGTGCCAGCAGTTCGGACAGACCATCCTCCTATAATTCACCCCTCCACTTT
clone size: few
V gene: TRBV12-3/TRBV12-4
J gene: TRBJ1-6
D gene: .

CDR3 protein: CASSQGRALTYEQYF
CDR3 DNA: TGTGCCAGCAGCCAAGGCCGGGCTCTAACCTACGAGCAGTACTTC
clone size: many
V gene: TRBV3-1
J gene: TRBJ2-7
D gene: .

CDR3 protein: CASSEAAVNQPQHF
CDR3 DNA: TGTGCCAGCAGTGAAGCGGCCGTAAATCAGCCCCAGCATTTT
clone size: few
V gene: TRBV6-1
J gene: TRBJ1-5
D gene: .

CDR3 protein: CSARSQGHLSEQFF
CDR3 DNA: TGCAGTGCTAGATCGCAGGGTCACTTGTCTGAGCAGTTCTTC
clone size: many
V gene: TRBV20-1
J gene: TRBJ2-1
D gene: .